A selection of T cell receptor beta chains follows, all from one sample in a study of neoadjuvant anti-PD-1 for oral cavity cancer. Sequenced by immunoSEQ multiplex PCR; TCRdb stores in-frame clones only, minus some. Here the sample spans 70,000 to 95,000 clones, about 80% being singletons. The specimen comprised PBMCs, sampled before nivolumab (anti-PD-1) treatment. The source of these receptors is a person aged 35-79 years with oral cavity squamous cell carcinoma. The CDR3 runs from the conserved cysteine through the conserved F or W. Clone size is not always given. Where it is, it says once, few, many or a class for expanded clones.

J	V	length	size	CDR3
TRBJ2-7	TRBV19	15	.	CASSPPDPDPYEQYF
TRBJ2-2	TRBV19	15	.	CASDSGRAGTGELFF
TRBJ2-7	TRBV6-5	13	.	CASSTGVPYEQYF
TRBJ2-5	TRBV4-1	13	.	CASSQTRGETQYF
TRBJ2-3	TRBV2	11	.	CARLRSDTQYF
TRBJ1-1	TRBV5-1	15	.	CASSLASRSNTEAFF
TRBJ2-7	TRBV27	15	medium-sized	CASIAGQGRSYEQYF
TRBJ2-7	TRBV11-1	16	few	CASSPLGGTWAYEQYF
TRBJ1-1	TRBV29-1	12	.	CSVEKGDTEAFF
TRBJ1-5	TRBV19	15	.	CASSDSSNSNQPQHF
TRBJ2-5	TRBV7-3	13	.	CASSKGGGETQYF
TRBJ1-4	TRBV9	15	.	CASSLDGTWSEKLFF
TRBJ2-3	TRBV11-2	15	few	CASSLLPAGFDTQYF
TRBJ2-2	TRBV4-1	15	few	CASSLGQVNTGELFF
TRBJ2-7	TRBV30	12	.	CAWSGTGYEQYF
TRBJ2-7	TRBV6-6	14	.	CASSVQGKIYEQYF
TRBJ2-7	TRBV30	13	.	CAWSAGQPYEQYF
TRBJ2-5	TRBV29-1	13	.	CSVVRAPQETQYF
TRBJ1-2	TRBV27	15	.	CASSPAPDTYYGYTF
TRBJ1-1	TRBV7-9	13	.	CASSTEGGTEAFF
TRBJ1-1	TRBV5-6	16	.	CASSSTRTALNTEAFF
TRBJ1-2	TRBV7-9	14	.	CASSQGQPPEGYTF
TRBJ2-1	TRBV5-6	16	.	CASSSGLAGWYNEQFF
TRBJ2-3	TRBV7-6	15	.	CASSSSGSSADTQYF
TRBJ1-3	TRBV7-6	17	.	CASSLVQGAISGNTIYF
TRBJ2-5	TRBV7-8	15	few	CASRPWGTEIETQYF